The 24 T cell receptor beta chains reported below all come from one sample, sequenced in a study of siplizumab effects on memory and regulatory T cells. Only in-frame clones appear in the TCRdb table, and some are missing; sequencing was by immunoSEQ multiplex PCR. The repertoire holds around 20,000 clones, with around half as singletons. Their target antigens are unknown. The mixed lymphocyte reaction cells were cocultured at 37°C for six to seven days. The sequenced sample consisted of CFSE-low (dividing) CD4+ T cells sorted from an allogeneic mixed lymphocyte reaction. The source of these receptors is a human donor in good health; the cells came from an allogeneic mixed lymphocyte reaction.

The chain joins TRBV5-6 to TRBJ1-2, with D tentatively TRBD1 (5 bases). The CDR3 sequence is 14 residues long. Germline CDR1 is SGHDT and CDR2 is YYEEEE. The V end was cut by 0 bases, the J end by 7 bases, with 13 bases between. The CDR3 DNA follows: TGTGCCAGCAGCTTGGCAGGTCAGGGTTTTGGCTACACCTTC. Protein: CASSLAGQGFGYTF.

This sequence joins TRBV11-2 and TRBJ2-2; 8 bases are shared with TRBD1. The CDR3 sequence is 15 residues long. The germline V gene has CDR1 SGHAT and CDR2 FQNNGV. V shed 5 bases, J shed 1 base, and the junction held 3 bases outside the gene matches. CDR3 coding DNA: TGTGCCAGCAGCGTCGGACAGGGGAACACCGGGGAGCTGTTTTTT. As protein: CASSVGQGNTGELFF.

CDR3: CASSPTGTGTYNEQFF. The CDR3 coding sequence is TGTGCCAGCTCACCGACCGGGACAGGAACCTACAATGAGCAGTTCTTC. The rearrangement uses TRBV18 and TRBJ2-1; 8 bases fit TRBD1. CDR1 KGHSH and CDR2 LQKENI come from the germline V gene. The CDR3 is made up of 16 amino acids. Trimming cost V 3 bases and J 2 bases; bases outside gene matches: 6.

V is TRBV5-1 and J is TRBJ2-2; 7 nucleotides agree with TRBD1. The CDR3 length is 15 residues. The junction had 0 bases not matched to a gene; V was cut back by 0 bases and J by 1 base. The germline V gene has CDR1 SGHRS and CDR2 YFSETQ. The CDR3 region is CASSLDRGNTGELFF. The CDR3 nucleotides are TGCGCCAGCAGCTTGGACAGGGGGAACACCGGGGAGCTGTTTTTT.

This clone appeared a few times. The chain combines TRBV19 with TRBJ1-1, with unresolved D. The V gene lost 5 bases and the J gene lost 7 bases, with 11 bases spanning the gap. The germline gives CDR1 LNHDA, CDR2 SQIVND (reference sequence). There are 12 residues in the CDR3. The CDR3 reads CASSLTGIEAFF. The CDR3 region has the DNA TGTGCCAGTAGTTTGACTGGGATTGAAGCTTTCTTT. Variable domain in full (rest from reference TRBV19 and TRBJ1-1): DGGITQSPKYLFRKEGQNVTLSCEQNLNHDAMYWYRQDPGQGLRLIYYSQIVNDFQKGDIAEGYSVSREKKESFPLTVTSAQKNPTAFYLCASSLTGIEAFFGQGTRLTVV.

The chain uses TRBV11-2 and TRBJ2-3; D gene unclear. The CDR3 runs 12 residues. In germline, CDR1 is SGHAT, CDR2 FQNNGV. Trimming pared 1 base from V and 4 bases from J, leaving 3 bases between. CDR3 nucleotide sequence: TGTGCCAGCAGCTTAGGGCCAGATACGCAGTATTTT. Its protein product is CASSLGPDTQYF.

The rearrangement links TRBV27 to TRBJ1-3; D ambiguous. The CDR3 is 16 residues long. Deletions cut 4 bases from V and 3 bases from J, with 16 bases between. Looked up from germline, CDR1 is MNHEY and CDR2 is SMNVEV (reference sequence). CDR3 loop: CASSSRLEGFGNTIYF. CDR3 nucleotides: TGTGCCAGCAGTTCCCGGCTGGAGGGATTTGGAAACACCATATATTTT.

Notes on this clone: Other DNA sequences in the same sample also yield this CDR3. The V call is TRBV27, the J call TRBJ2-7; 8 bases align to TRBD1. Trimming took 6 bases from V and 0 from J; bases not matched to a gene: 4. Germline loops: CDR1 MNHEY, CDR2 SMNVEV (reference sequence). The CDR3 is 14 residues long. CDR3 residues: CASSRQGSSYEQYF. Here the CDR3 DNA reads TGTGCCAGCAGCAGACAGGGGAGCTCCTACGAGCAGTACTTC.

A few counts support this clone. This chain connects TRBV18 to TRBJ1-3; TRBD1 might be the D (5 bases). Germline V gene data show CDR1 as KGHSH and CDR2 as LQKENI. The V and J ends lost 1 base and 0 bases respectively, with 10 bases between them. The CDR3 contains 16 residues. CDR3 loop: CASSPLAGNSGNTIYF. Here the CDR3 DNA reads TGTGCCAGCTCACCACTTGCAGGGAACTCTGGAAACACCATATATTTT.

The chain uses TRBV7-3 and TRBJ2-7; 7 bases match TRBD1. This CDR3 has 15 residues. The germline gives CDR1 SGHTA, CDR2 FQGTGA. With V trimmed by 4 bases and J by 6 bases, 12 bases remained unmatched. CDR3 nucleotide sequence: TGTGCCAGCAGCTCCATAGGACAGGCTCTTGGCGAGCAGTACTTC. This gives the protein CASSSIGQALGEQYF.

The CDR3 spells CASSFTEANSPLHF. As DNA, the CDR3 is TGTGCCAGCAGCTTTACGGAAGCGAATTCACCCCTCCACTTT. The chain is built from TRBV6-1 and TRBJ1-6, with D unclear. CDR1 and CDR2 from the germline V gene are MNHNS and SASEGT. The germline V and J ends were trimmed by 6 bases and 7 bases, with 13 bases remaining between them. This CDR3 spans 14 amino acids.

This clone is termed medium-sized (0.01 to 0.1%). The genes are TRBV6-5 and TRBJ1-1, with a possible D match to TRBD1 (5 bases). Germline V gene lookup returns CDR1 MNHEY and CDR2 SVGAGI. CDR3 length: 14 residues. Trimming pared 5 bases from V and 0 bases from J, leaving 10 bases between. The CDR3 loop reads CASSPTVMNTEAFF. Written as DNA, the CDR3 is TGTGCCAGCAGTCCGACAGTAATGAACACTGAAGCTTTCTTT.

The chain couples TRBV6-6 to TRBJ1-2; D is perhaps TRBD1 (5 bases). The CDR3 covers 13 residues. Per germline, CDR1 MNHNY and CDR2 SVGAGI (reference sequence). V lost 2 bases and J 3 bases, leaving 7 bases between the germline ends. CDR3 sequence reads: CASSYDSHYGYTF. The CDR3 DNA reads TGTGCCAGCAGTTACGACAGCCACTATGGCTACACCTTC.

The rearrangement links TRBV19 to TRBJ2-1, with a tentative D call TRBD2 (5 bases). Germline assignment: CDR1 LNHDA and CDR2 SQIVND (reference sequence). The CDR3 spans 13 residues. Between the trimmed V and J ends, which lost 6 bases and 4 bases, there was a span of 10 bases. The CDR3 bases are TGTGCCAGTAGCTCCGGGGAATACAATGAGCAGTTCTTC. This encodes CASSSGEYNEQFF.

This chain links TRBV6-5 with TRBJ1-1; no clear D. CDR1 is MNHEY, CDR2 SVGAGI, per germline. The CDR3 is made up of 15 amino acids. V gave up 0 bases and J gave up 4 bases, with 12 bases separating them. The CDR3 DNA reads TGTGCCAGCAGTTACTCCGGGAATTTGGGCACTGAAGCTTTCTTT. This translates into CASSYSGNLGTEAFF.

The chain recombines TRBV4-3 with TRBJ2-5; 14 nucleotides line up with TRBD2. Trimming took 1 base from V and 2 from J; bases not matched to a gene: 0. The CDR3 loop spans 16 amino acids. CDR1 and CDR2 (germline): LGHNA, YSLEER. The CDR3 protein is CASSQGLAGGQETQYF. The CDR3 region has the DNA TGCGCCAGCAGCCAAGGACTAGCGGGGGGGCAAGAGACCCAGTACTTC.

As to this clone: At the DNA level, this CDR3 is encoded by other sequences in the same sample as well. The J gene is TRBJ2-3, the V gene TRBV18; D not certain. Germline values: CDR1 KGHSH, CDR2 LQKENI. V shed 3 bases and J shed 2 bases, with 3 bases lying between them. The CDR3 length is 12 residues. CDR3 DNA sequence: TGTGCCAGCTCACCGACCACAGATACGCAGTATTTT. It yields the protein CASSPTTDTQYF.

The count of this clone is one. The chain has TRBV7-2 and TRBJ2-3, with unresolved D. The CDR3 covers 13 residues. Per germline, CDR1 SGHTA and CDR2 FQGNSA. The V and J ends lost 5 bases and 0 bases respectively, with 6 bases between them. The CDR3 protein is CASSALSTDTQYF. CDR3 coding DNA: TGTGCCAGCAGCGCACTAAGCACAGATACGCAGTATTTT.

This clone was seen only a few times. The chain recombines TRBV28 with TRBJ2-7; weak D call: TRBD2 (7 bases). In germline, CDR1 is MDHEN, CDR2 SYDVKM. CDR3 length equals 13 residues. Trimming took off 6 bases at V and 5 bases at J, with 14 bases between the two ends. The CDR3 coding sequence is TGTGCCAGCAGAACCGGGGGGCGGGACGAGCAGTACTTC. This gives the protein CASRTGGRDEQYF. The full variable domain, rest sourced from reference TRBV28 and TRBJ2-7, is DVKVTQSSRYLVKRTGEKVFLECVQDMDHENMFWYRQDPGLGLRLIYFSYDVKMKEKGDIPEGYSVSREKKERFSLILESASTNQTSMYLCASRTGGRDEQYFGPGTRLTVT.

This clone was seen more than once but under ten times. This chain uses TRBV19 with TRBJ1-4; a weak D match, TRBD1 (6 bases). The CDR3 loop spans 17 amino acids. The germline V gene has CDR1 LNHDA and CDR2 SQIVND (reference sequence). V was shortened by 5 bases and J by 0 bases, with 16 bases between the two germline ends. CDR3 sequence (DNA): TGTGCCAGTAGTCGGTTTGGGGACACTACAACTAATGAAAAACTGTTTTTT. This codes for CASSRFGDTTTNEKLFF.

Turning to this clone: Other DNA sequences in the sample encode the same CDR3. The DNA of the CDR3 is TGTGCCAGTAGTTCCCGGGACAGGGGGTACACCGGGGAGCTGTTTTTT. It codes for CASSSRDRGYTGELFF. This chain connects TRBV19 to TRBJ2-2, with 11 bases fitting TRBD1. Trimming took 5 bases from V and 3 from J; bases not matched to a gene: 5. There are 16 residues in the CDR3. Germline V gene lookup returns CDR1 LNHDA and CDR2 SQIVND (reference sequence).

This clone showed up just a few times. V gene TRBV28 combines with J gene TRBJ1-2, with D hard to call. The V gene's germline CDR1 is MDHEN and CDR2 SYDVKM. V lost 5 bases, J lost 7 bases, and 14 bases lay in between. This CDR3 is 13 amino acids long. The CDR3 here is CASSLPNGAGYTF. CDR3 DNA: TGTGCCAGCAGTCTGCCCAACGGTGCTGGCTACACCTTC.

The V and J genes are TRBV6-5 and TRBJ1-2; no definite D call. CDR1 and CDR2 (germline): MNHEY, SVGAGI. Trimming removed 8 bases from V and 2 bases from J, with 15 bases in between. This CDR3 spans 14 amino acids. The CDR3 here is CASSRVVINYGYTF. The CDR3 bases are TGTGCCAGCTCCCGGGTCGTAATAAACTATGGCTACACCTTC.

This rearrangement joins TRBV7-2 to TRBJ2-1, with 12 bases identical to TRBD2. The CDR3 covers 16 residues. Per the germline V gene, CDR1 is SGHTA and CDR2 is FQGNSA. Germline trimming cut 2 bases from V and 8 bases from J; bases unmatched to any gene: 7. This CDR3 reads CASSLLAGGSRDEQFF. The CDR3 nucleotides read TGTGCCAGCAGCTTACTAGCGGGGGGGAGTAGGGATGAGCAGTTCTTC.